This T cell receptor (beta chain) was retrieved from a study of T cells after somatic rescue of genetic block (dated by TCRdb to about 2020). For the study in its entirety: The study assessed how robust, over the long term, a T-cell system was when the system had developed through somatic rescue of a genetic block in T-cell development.

Concerning this clone itself: The specificity of this receptor is unknown. Base quality data are lacking; no much larger clone is found one base away.

Receptor amplification or capture employed the immunoSEQ multiplex PCR assay. Drawn from immuneACCESS, this table holds only the in-frame rearrangements with V and J called that TCRdb kept. Clones are partly lost; checked studies trace under half to an unresolved V gene and leave the rest unexplained. For this sample the table gives 85,000 to 100,000 clones, of which approximately 90% were detected only once. The ten biggest clones cover around 1.6% of the sample. Sequences SEHNR (CDR1) and FQNEAQ (CDR2) are obtained from the germline V gene (reference sequence). Germline trimming amounts to 5 bases on V and 7 bases on J, with 8 as the count of junction bases outside the gene matches. The CDR3 goes from the cysteine to the phenylalanine over 13 residues. Just the 39-base CDR3 DNA is kept, in frame starting at base 1.

The receptor's source is a woman younger than 35. The sample taken for sequencing was peripheral blood mononuclear cells (PBMCs). The receptor chain draws on TRBV7-9 and TRBJ2-7; the junction holds 7 bases that match TRBD1. The DNA is TGTGCCAGCAGCCCGAGAGGGGGCAGGGAGCAGTACTTC. Translated, this is CASSPRGGREQYF.